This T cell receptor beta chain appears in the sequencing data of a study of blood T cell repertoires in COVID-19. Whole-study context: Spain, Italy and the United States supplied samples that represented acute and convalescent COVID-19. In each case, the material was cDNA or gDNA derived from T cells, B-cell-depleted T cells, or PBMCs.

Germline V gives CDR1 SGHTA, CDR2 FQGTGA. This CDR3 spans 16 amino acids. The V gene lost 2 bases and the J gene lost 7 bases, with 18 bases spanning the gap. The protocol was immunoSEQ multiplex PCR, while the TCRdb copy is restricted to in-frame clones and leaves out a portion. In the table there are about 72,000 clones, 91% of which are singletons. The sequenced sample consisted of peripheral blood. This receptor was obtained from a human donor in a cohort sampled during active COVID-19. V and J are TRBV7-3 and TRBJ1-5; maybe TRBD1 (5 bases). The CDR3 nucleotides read TGTGCCAGCAGCTTATGGGTTGGGAGGGGAGGCCAGCCCCAGCATTTT. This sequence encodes CASSLWVGRGGQPQHF.